These T cell receptor beta chains were read from a single sample in a study of molecular identifiers for immune sequencing clone quantification. TCRdb re-derived calls from the PCR reads in MiXCR, one entry per CDR3 protein. The repertoire holds about 630,000 distinct CDR3 sequences, 25% seen once, with 0.7% to 0.95% in the top ten. The sequencing input was naive CD8+ T cells from blood, with Jurkat cell RNA spiked in. The receptors were gathered from a human donor in good health. Some libraries in this study had Jurkat cell RNA spiked in. Each CDR3 is given with its conserved first and last residue. A D gene is named only where the DNA matches it firmly.

j_call d_call v_call cdr3_aa
TRBJ2-5 . TRBV27 CASSFVGTYQEAQYF
TRBJ1-1 . TRBV5-1 CASSLVPTGSNTEAFF
TRBJ1-1 TRBD1 TRBV7-9 CASNRQGIGTEAFF
TRBJ1-2 . TRBV5-1 CASSLYRADYGYTF
TRBJ2-3 . TRBV30 CAWSVLQVSDTQYF
TRBJ2-5 TRBD2 TRBV6-2/TRBV6-3 CASSLPQRSKGLAAQETQYF
TRBJ2-7 TRBD1 TRBV5-4 CASSLRGQDYEQYF
TRBJ2-6 . TRBV6-5 CATCLDSLLSGANVLTF
TRBJ2-3 . TRBV7-9 CASSKPSEGVGTDTQYF
TRBJ2-1 . TRBV5-1 CASSLPLANSYNEQFF
TRBJ2-7 . TRBV4-3 CASSQDWPESYEQYF
TRBJ2-2 . TRBV9 CASSTTIGATGELFF
TRBJ2-7 . TRBV4-1 CASSQEWKLSSYEQYF
TRBJ2-3 . TRBV4-1 CASSGPLTDTQYF
TRBJ2-5 TRBD2 TRBV20-1 CSATPLAGVYQETQYF
TRBJ1-5 . TRBV4-3 CASSQDVTPGFGNQPQHF
TRBJ2-5 TRBD1 TRBV30 CAWALGQGYNEQYF
TRBJ2-5 TRBD2 TRBV29-1 CSVEDLSGGETQYF